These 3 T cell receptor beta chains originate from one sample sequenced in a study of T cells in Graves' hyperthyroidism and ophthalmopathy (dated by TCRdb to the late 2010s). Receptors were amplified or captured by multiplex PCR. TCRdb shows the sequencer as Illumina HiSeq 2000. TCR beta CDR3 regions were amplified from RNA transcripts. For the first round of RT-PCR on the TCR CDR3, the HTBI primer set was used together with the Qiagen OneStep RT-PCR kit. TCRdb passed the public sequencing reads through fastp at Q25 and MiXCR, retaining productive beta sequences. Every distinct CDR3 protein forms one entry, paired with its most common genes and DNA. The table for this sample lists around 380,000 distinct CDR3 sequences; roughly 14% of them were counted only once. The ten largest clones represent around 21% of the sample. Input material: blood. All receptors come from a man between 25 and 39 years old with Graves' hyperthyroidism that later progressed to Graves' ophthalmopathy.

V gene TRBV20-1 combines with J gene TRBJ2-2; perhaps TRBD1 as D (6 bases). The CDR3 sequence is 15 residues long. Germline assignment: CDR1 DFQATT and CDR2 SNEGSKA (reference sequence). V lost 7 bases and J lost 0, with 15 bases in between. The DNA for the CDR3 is TGCAGTGTTCCCGGCAGGGGTCCGAACACCGGGGAGCTGTTTTTT. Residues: CSVPGRGPNTGELFF.

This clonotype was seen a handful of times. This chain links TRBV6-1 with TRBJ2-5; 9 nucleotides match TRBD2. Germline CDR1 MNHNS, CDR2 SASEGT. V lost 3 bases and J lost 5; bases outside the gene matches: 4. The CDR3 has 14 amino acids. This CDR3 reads CASSDGGGAETQYF. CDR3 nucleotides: TGTGCCAGCAGTGATGGCGGGGGGGCGGAGACCCAGTACTTC.

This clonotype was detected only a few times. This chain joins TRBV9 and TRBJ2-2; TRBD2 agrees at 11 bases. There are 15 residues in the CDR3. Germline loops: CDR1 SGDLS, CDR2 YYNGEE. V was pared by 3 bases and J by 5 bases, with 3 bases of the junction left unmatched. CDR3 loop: CASSATSGVTGELFF. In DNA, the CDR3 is TGTGCCAGCAGCGCGACTAGCGGGGTTACCGGGGAGCTGTTTTTT. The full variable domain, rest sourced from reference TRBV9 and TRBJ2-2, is DSGVTQTPKHLITATGQRVTLRCSPRSGDLSVYWYQQSLDQGLQFLIQYYNGEERAKGNILERFSAQQFPDLHSELNLSSLELGDSALYFCASSATSGVTGELFFGEGSRLTVL.